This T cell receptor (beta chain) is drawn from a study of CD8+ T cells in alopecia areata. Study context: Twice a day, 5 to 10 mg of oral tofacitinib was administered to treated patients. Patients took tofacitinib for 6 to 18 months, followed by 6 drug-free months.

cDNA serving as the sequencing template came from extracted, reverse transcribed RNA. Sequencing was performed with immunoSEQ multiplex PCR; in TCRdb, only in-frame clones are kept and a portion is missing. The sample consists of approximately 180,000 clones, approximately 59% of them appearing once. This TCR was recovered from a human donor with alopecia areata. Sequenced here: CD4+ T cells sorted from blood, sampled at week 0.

CDR3 nucleotide sequence: TGTGCCAGCAGGAAAGCAGGGGGAGGTTCACCCCTCCACTTT. Encoded protein: CASRKAGGGSPLHF. V and J are TRBV25-1 and TRBJ1-6; TRBD1 agrees at 7 bases. Trimming at V came to 6 bases and at J to 9 bases, leaving 8 bases not matched to a gene. This CDR3 has 14 residues. CDR1 and CDR2 from the germline V gene are MGHDK and SYGVNS.